This T cell receptor beta chain comes out of a study of blood T cells in healthy people across ages. Donors gave about 10 milliliters of peripheral blood apiece. As regards this clonotype: Its antigen is still unknown.

The second PCR ran roughly 6 to 11 cycles with a sample-barcoded 5' primer and J-beta primers. Every sample produced at least 2.5 million CDR3-containing paired-end reads. TCRdb analysed the 5' RACE reads with MiXCR anew, one entry per CDR3 protein. Found here are some 640,000 distinct CDR3 sequences, around 45% of them singletons; the top ten hold roughly 31%. Findings and caveats of the study: Unknown donor CMV status possibly confounded expanded clonotype changes.

Trimming removed 5 bases from V and 5 bases from J, with 12 bases in between. This CDR3 contains 13 residues. Germline-derived CDR1 and CDR2 are SGHTA and FQGTGA. The rearrangement uses TRBV7-3 and TRBJ2-5; perhaps TRBD2 as D (6 bases). What was sequenced was blood. The origin of this receptor is a woman aged 60-75 years in good health. CDR3 nucleotide sequence: TGTGCCAGCAGCCAGACCCTAGCGGAGACCCAGTACTTC. It is translated as CASSQTLAETQYF.